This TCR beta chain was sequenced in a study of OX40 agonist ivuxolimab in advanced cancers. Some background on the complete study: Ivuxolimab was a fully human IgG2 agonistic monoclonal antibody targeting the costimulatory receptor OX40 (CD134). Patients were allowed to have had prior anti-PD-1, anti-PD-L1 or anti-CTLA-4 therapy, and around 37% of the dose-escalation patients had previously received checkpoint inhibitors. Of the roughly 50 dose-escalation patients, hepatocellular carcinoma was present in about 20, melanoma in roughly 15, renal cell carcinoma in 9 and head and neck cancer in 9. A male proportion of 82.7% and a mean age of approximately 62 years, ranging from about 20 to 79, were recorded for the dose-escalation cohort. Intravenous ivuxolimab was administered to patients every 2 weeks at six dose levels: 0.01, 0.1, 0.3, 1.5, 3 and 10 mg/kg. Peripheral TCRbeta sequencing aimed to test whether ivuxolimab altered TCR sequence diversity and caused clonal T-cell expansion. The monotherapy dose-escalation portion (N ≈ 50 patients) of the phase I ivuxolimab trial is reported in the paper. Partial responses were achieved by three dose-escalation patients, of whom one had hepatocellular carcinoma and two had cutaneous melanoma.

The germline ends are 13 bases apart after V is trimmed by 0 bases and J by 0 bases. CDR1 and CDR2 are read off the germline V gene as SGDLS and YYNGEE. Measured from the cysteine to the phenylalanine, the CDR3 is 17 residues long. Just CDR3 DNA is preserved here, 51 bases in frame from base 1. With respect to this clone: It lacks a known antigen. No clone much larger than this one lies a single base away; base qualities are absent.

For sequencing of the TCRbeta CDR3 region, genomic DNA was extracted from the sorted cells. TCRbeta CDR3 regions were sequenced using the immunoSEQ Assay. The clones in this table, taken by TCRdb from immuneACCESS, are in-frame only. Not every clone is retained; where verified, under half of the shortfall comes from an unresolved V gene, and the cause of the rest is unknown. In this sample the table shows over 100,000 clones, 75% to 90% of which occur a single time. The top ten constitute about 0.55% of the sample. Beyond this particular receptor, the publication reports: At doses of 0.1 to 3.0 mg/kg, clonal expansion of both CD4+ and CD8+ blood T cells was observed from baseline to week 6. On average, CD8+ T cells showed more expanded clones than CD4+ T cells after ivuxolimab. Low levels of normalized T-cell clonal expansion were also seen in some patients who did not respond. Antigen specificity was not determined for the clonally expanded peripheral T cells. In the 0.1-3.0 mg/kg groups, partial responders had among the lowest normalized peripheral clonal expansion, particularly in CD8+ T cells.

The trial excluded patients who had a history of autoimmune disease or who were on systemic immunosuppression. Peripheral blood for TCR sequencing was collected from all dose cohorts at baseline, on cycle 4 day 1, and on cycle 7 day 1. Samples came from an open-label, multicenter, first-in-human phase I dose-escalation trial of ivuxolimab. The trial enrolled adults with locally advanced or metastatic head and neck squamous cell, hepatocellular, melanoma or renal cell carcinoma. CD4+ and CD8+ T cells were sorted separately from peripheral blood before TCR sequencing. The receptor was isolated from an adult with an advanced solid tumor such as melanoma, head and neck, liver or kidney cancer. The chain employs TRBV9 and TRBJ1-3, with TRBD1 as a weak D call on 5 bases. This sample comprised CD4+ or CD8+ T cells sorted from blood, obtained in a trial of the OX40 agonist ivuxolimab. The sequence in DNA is TGTGCCAGCAGCGTAGATGGGGACCGCTACTCTGGAAACACCATATATTTT. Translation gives CASSVDGDRYSGNTIYF.